The next 22 T cell receptor beta chains were all read from a single sample in a study of blood T cell repertoires in COVID-19. Repertoires were generated with immunoSEQ multiplex PCR, while TCRdb's copy carries only in-frame clones and drops some. Among about 480,000 clones, roughly 90% were seen once, and the ten largest hold approximately 1.8%. What was sequenced was PBMCs or T cells enriched from blood (not recorded which). The receptors shown here come from a woman aged 40 to 50 who had recovered from COVID-19.

The table lists this clone with a count of one. The chain employs TRBV21-1 and TRBJ2-5; the D call of TRBD1 is as the table states it, not checked on the DNA. TRBV21-1 is a pseudogene. CDR3 length equals 16 residues. The CDR3 loop is CASSADRFLYQETQYF. CDR3 DNA: TGTGCCAGCAGCGCTGACAGATTCCTATACCAAGAGACCCAGTACTTC.

This chain links TRBV10-3 with TRBJ2-7; 8 bases match TRBD2. CDR1 and CDR2 from the germline V gene are ENHRY and SYGVKD. The CDR3 totals 15 residues. V dropped 3 bases and J dropped 3; count of bases not matched to a gene: 7. The chain's CDR3 is CAISDPRRGGYEQYF. DNA of the CDR3: TGTGCCATCAGTGATCCCAGACGGGGGGGCTACGAGCAGTACTTC.

This chain connects TRBV6-5 to TRBJ1-2; 7 bases agree with TRBD1. Germline V gene lookup returns CDR1 MNHEY and CDR2 SVGAGI. V shed 4 bases and J 8 bases; nucleotides not matched to a gene: 7. CDR3 length: 13 amino acids. The CDR3 sequence: CASSSSTGVGYTF. CDR3 DNA: TGTGCCAGCAGTTCATCCACAGGGGTCGGCTACACCTTC.

This chain uses TRBV30 with TRBJ1-5, with TRBD1 matching over 7 bases. Germline V gene lookup returns CDR1 GTSNPN and CDR2 SVGIG (reference sequence). There are 14 residues in the CDR3. With V trimmed by 2 bases and J by 1 base, 2 bases remained unmatched. The CDR3 loop is CAWSTGASNQPQHF. DNA for the CDR3: TGTGCCTGGAGTACAGGGGCCAGCAATCAGCCCCAGCATTTT.

Points on this clone: The same CDR3 arises from other DNA sequences in this sample as well. The chain has TRBV6-5 and TRBJ1-4; 9 bases are a match to TRBD1. Trimming removed 5 bases from V and 0 bases from J; junction bases left unmatched: 1. The V gene's germline CDR1 is MNHEY and CDR2 SVGAGI. The CDR3 has 15 residues. The CDR3 protein is CASSRQGATNEKLFF. The CDR3 DNA sequence: TGTGCCAGCAGTAGACAGGGGGCAACTAATGAAAAACTGTTTTTT.

The chain carries TRBV7-2 and TRBJ2-3; TRBD1 might be the D (6 bases). The CDR3 is 14 amino acids. Germline V gene data show CDR1 as SGHTA and CDR2 as FQGNSA. V was pared by 2 bases and J by 6 bases, with 12 bases between. The CDR3 DNA is TGTGCCAGCAGCTTACTAGGGGGAAGCGATACGCAGTATTTT. This sequence encodes CASSLLGGSDTQYF.

Remarks on this clone: One end of the junction is discordant with germline, which a read error may explain. The genes are TRBV7-9 and TRBJ1-6; 7 bases fit TRBD1. The germline V gene encodes CDR1 SEHNR and CDR2 FQNEAQ (reference sequence). The CDR3 extends over 18 amino acids. This chain's CDR3 is CASSLPRDSRGSGSPPHF. Here the CDR3 DNA reads TGTGCCAGCAGCTTACCCCGGGACAGCAGGGGATCGGGCTCACCCCCCCACTTT.

This clone was observed once. The rearrangement uses TRBV6-2 or TRBV6-3 and TRBJ1-2, with 10 positions matching TRBD1. CDR1 and CDR2 (germline): MNHEY, SVGEGT. With 5 bases clipped from V and 3 bases from J, the junction kept 21 bases outside the gene matches. There are 20 residues in the CDR3. The CDR3 nucleotides are TGTGCCAGCAGTGACCGGCGAGACCGGGACAGGGGTCTGGGGCACTATGGCTACACCTTC. Translated: CASSDRRDRDRGLGHYGYTF.

The rearrangement links TRBV18 to TRBJ1-2; 8 nucleotides agree with TRBD1. The CDR3 totals 14 residues. Germline V gives CDR1 KGHSH, CDR2 LQKENI. The trim removed 2 bases at V and 6 bases at J, leaving 5 bases unmatched. Written as DNA, the CDR3 is TGTGCCAGCTCACCAGGAACGACAGGGGATGGCTACACCTTC. Translation: CASSPGTTGDGYTF.

The chain combines TRBV19 with TRBJ1-1; D remains unclear. Looked up from germline, CDR1 is LNHDA and CDR2 is SQIVND (reference sequence). This CDR3 region has 14 residues. V dropped 3 bases and J dropped 4 bases, with 12 bases sitting between them. Written as DNA, the CDR3 is TGTGCCAGTAGTATTGGTGGAGGCGGCACTGAAGCTTTCTTT. Amino acids: CASSIGGGGTEAFF. Combining the CDR3 with reference TRBV19 and TRBJ1-1 gives the whole variable domain DGGITQSPKYLFRKEGQNVTLSCEQNLNHDAMYWYRQDPGQGLRLIYYSQIVNDFQKGDIAEGYSVSREKKESFPLTVTSAQKNPTAFYLCASSIGGGGTEAFFGQGTRLTVV.

On this clone: The same CDR3 can be traced to other DNA sequences in this sample. This chain connects TRBV19 to TRBJ1-5; no firm D call. Per germline, CDR1 LNHDA and CDR2 SQIVND (reference sequence). This CDR3 region has 15 residues. V was clipped by 3 bases and J by 0 bases, with 9 bases between them. The CDR3 coding sequence is TGTGCCAGTAGTATCCCGGGAAATAGCAATCAGCCCCAGCATTTT. The encoded protein is CASSIPGNSNQPQHF.

DNA of the CDR3: TGTGCCAGCAGTTTTCCCCCTAGTCTATACAGGGGAGTTTTGGATCAGCCCCAGCATTTT. This encodes CASSFPPSLYRGVLDQPQHF. The V call is TRBV28, the J call TRBJ1-5, with 7 bases lining up with TRBD1. The germline gives CDR1 MDHEN, CDR2 SYDVKM. The length of the CDR3 is 20 residues. The V gene end was trimmed by 3 bases and the J gene end by 5 bases; junction bases not matched to a gene: 22.

This chain uses TRBV5-1 with TRBJ2-2; unclear D gene. The CDR3 spans 13 residues. Germline-derived CDR1 and CDR2 are SGHRS and YFSETQ. Trimming stripped 2 bases from V and 3 bases from J, with 5 bases between. In DNA form, the CDR3 reads TGCGCCAGCAGCTTTGACTACACCGGGGAGCTGTTTTTT. Translation gives CASSFDYTGELFF.

This chain joins TRBV6-2 or TRBV6-3 and TRBJ1-2; 8 bases align to TRBD1. This CDR3 contains 18 residues. The trim removed 1 base at V and 0 bases at J, leaving 10 bases unmatched. CDR1 and CDR2 (germline): MNHEY, SVGEGT. CDR3 in amino acids: CASSYFLEQGEANYGYTF. The CDR3 bases are TGTGCCAGCAGTTACTTTTTGGAACAGGGGGAAGCTAACTATGGCTACACCTTC.

The chain has TRBV2 and TRBJ1-1, with D possibly matching TRBD1 (5 bases). Germline CDR1 is SNHLY and CDR2 is FYNNEI. Trimming removed 7 bases from V and 3 bases from J, with 15 bases in between. The length of the CDR3 is 14 residues. This chain's CDR3 is CASKADSSYTEAFF. Here the CDR3 DNA reads TGTGCCAGCAAAGCTGACAGCTCTTACACTGAAGCTTTCTTT.

The rearrangement links TRBV18 to TRBJ2-7; TRBD1 matches at 7 bases. CDR1 is KGHSH, CDR2 LQKENI, per germline. V gave up 5 bases and J gave up 2 bases; unmatched junction bases: 6. This CDR3 contains 14 residues. The CDR3 DNA follows: TGTGCCAGCTCAGAGGGACAGACGGCCTACGAGCAGTACTTC. Translated, it gives CASSEGQTAYEQYF.

The DNA for the CDR3 is TGTGCCAGAAACGGGGAGGAGACCCAGTACTTC. This encodes CARNGEETQYF. The chain carries TRBV21-1 and TRBJ2-5; TRBD2 is the table's D call and was not checked against the DNA. TRBV21-1 is classified as a pseudogene. The CDR3 runs 11 residues.

V is TRBV19 and J is TRBJ2-1, with 12 bases fitting TRBD2. There are 16 residues in the CDR3. Germline V lookup: CDR1 LNHDA, CDR2 SQIVND (reference sequence). V lost 6 bases and J lost 3; bases outside the gene matches: 6. CDR3 sequence reads: CASSELAGGLYNEQFF. The DNA for the CDR3 is TGTGCCAGTAGCGAACTAGCGGGAGGACTCTACAATGAGCAGTTCTTC.

The J gene is TRBJ2-1, the V gene TRBV27; weak D call: TRBD1 (5 bases). CDR1 MNHEY and CDR2 SMNVEV come from the germline V gene (reference sequence). The ends were cut back, 4 bases at V and 8 bases at J, with 21 bases in the middle. CDR3 length: 16 residues. The CDR3: CASSSPQGLTGDEQFF. The CDR3 DNA reads as TGTGCCAGCAGTTCCCCTCAGGGCCTTACGGGCGATGAGCAGTTCTTC.

The V and J genes are TRBV7-2 and TRBJ2-3, with a weak D call TRBD1 (5 bases). V shed 5 bases and J shed 1 base, with 10 bases lying between them. The V gene's germline CDR1 is SGHTA and CDR2 FQGNSA. This CDR3 has 14 residues. The CDR3 protein is CASSSQTGTDTQYF. CDR3 DNA sequence: TGTGCCAGCAGCAGTCAGACAGGCACAGATACGCAGTATTTT.

This clone was seen at least ten times. The chain links TRBV15 to TRBJ1-4; perhaps TRBD1 as D (5 bases). This CDR3 is 15 amino acids long. V lost 1 base to trimming and J lost 8 bases, with 14 bases between them. The germline V gene has CDR1 LNHNV and CDR2 YYDKDF (reference sequence). The CDR3 is CATSRGRAAREKLFF. Written as DNA, the CDR3 is TGTGCCACCAGCAGAGGCAGGGCGGCTAGAGAAAAACTGTTTTTT.

This rearrangement joins TRBV19 to TRBJ2-5; D unclear. V was cut by 6 bases and J by 4 bases, with 21 bases left in between. CDR1 and CDR2 (germline): LNHDA, SQIVND (reference sequence). The CDR3 loop spans 16 amino acids. The CDR3 DNA follows: TGTGCCAGTAGCAGGTTCATCCAACGAAGTAGAGAGACCCAGTACTTC. It encodes CASSRFIQRSRETQYF.